Below are 23 T cell receptor beta chains sequenced from a single sample in a study of T-cell memory formation after mild COVID-19. TCRdb independently ran MiXCR on the 5' RACE reads; one entry per CDR3 protein. Of about 360,000 distinct CDR3 sequences listed, about 15% are singletons. Sequencing was carried out using PBMCs or a T cell subset sorted from them (not recorded which). The source of these receptors is a young man who had mild COVID-19 (a few samples of this study predate the infection). Cell type and time point are not known.

This clonotype was observed at least ten times. The chain carries TRBV23-1 and TRBJ1-1; D gene unclear. TRBV23-1 is an open reading frame, and its role is uncertain. V was cut by 4 bases and J by 1 base, with 7 bases left in between. The CDR3 consists of 13 residues. CDR3 region: CASSRSGNTEAFF. Here the CDR3 DNA reads TGCGCCAGCAGTCGGTCCGGGAACACTGAAGCTTTCTTT.

This clonotype was seen a few times. The chain recombines TRBV20-1 with TRBJ2-1; perhaps TRBD2 as D (5 bases). The germline gives CDR1 DFQATT, CDR2 SNEGSKA (reference sequence). The V gene lost 6 bases and the J gene lost 2 bases, with 14 bases spanning the gap. The CDR3 is 14 residues long. The CDR3 reads CSAPRASPYNEQFF. The CDR3 bases are TGCAGTGCACCCCGGGCTAGCCCCTACAATGAGCAGTTCTTC.

V usage is TRBV6-5 and J usage is TRBJ1-1; D gene unclear. Per germline, CDR1 MNHEY and CDR2 SVGAGI. V was shortened by 0 bases and J by 4 bases, with 9 bases between the two germline ends. The CDR3 loop spans 14 amino acids. This CDR3 is CASSYSPVSTEAFF. CDR3 sequence (DNA): TGTGCCAGCAGTTACTCTCCAGTTTCCACTGAAGCTTTCTTT.

This clonotype was seen a few times. The chain has TRBV7-9 and TRBJ2-6, with no clear D. The ends were cut back, 4 bases at V and 0 bases at J, with 7 bases in the middle. This CDR3 region has 15 residues. CDR1 is SEHNR and CDR2 is FQNEAQ in the germline V gene (reference sequence). CDR3 sequence: CASSSAGSGANVLTF. CDR3 coding DNA: TGTGCCAGCAGCTCGGCCGGCTCTGGGGCCAACGTCCTGACTTTC.

This clonotype was found a few times. The chain joins TRBV27 to TRBJ1-6; D is unclear. The CDR3 is made up of 17 amino acids. Germline V gene sequence: CDR1 MNHEY, CDR2 SMNVEV (reference sequence). Between the trimmed V and J ends, which lost 2 bases and 0 bases, there was a span of 11 bases. As DNA, the CDR3 is TGTGCCAGCAGTTTAGGGCAGCAAAGCTCCTATAATTCACCCCTCCACTTT. This gives the protein CASSLGQQSSYNSPLHF.

The CDR3 loop is CAISRRGSGEKLFF. CDR3 sequence (DNA): TGTGCCATCAGCCGCAGGGGAAGCGGTGAAAAACTGTTTTTT. The gene calls are TRBV10-3 and TRBJ1-4; TRBD1 is a possible D gene (6 bases). V was cut by 6 bases and J by 7 bases, with 15 bases left in between. The V gene's germline CDR1 is ENHRY and CDR2 SYGVKD. The CDR3 is made up of 14 amino acids.

This chain connects TRBV10-3 to TRBJ2-1; tentatively, D is TRBD2 (5 bases). Germline V CDR1 and CDR2: ENHRY, SYGVKD. V was shortened by 3 bases and J by 5 bases, with 17 bases between the two germline ends. CDR3 length: 16 residues. CDR3 protein: CAISDREASHHNEQFF. CDR3 bases: TGTGCCATCAGTGATCGAGAAGCTAGCCACCACAATGAGCAGTTCTTC.

The rearrangement links TRBV28 to TRBJ1-2, with unresolved D. The CDR3 length is 13 residues. V lost 7 bases and J lost 3, with 12 bases in between. Germline V gene data show CDR1 as MDHEN and CDR2 as SYDVKM. DNA of the CDR3: TGTGCCAGCACGTCTGCACTCGACTATGGCTACACCTTC. It yields the protein CASTSALDYGYTF.

The V call is TRBV5-1, the J call TRBJ2-2; tentatively, D is TRBD1 (6 bases). The CDR3 is 14 residues long. The V gene lost 10 bases and the J gene lost 0 bases, with 13 bases spanning the gap. Germline loops: CDR1 SGHRS, CDR2 YFSETQ. The CDR3 DNA reads as TGCGCCTCGAACAGGGACGCGAACACCGGGGAGCTGTTTTTT. As protein: CASNRDANTGELFF.

The J gene is TRBJ2-1, the V gene TRBV20-1; 10 positions match TRBD2. Trimming cost V 2 bases and J 4 bases; bases outside gene matches: 5. The germline CDR1 and CDR2 sequences are DFQATT and SNEGSKA (reference sequence). This CDR3 comprises 15 residues. The CDR3 DNA is TGCAGTGCTAGACTAGCGGGGGTTTCGTACAATGAGCAGTTCTTC. Protein product: CSARLAGVSYNEQFF.

The chain is built from TRBV27 and TRBJ1-4, with D uncertain. The V gene lost 7 bases and the J gene lost 8 bases, with 14 bases spanning the gap. The CDR3 runs 13 residues. CDR1 is MNHEY and CDR2 is SMNVEV in the germline V gene (reference sequence). The CDR3 loop reads CASKMGRLEKLFF. The CDR3 DNA sequence: TGTGCCAGCAAGATGGGCAGGTTGGAAAAACTGTTTTTT. The full variable domain, rest sourced from reference TRBV27 and TRBJ1-4, is EAQVTQNPRYLITVTGKKLTVTCSQNMNHEYMSWYRQDPGLGLRQIYYSMNVEVTDKGDVPEGYKVSRKEKRNFPLILESPSPNQTSLYFCASKMGRLEKLFFGSGTQLSVL.

The chain recombines TRBV15 with TRBJ2-7, with 10 nucleotides matching TRBD2. J gave up 3 bases and V 1 base, and 6 bases lay outside the gene matches. The germline CDR1 and CDR2 sequences are LNHNV and YYDKDF (reference sequence). There are 16 residues in the CDR3. CDR3: CATSRGGAGGNYEQYV. CDR3 nucleotides: TGTGCCACCAGCAGAGGTGGAGCGGGGGGGAACTACGAGCAGTACGTC.

CDR3 loop: CASSLTARGYGYTF. The CDR3 region has the DNA TGTGCCAGCAGCCTCACGGCCAGGGGCTATGGCTACACCTTC. V usage is TRBV5-6 and J usage is TRBJ1-2; perhaps TRBD1 as D (6 bases). CDR1 is SGHDT, CDR2 YYEEEE, per germline. This CDR3 is 14 amino acids long. Trimming left V 4 bases short and J 4 bases short, with 14 bases between.

The chain uses TRBV19 and TRBJ1-1; no clear D gene. Per the germline V gene, CDR1 is LNHDA and CDR2 is SQIVND (reference sequence). The ends were cut back, 3 bases at V and 1 base at J, with 12 bases in the middle. The CDR3 is made up of 15 amino acids. CDR3 sequence: CASSIGVQENTEAFF. Written as DNA, the CDR3 is TGTGCCAGTAGTATTGGGGTGCAGGAGAACACTGAAGCTTTCTTT.

This clonotype was seen a handful of times. The chain carries TRBV20-1 and TRBJ1-1; D is perhaps TRBD1 (6 bases). The CDR3 runs to 13 residues. The V gene lost 0 bases and the J gene lost 3 bases, with 8 bases spanning the gap. CDR1 is DFQATT, CDR2 SNEGSKA, per germline (reference sequence). The CDR3 DNA follows: TGCAGTGCTAGAGACAGGGGTTACACTGAAGCTTTCTTT. This encodes CSARDRGYTEAFF.

The chain has TRBV20-1 and TRBJ1-2, with TRBD1 matching over 7 bases. CDR3 size: 11 residues. CDR1 and CDR2 (germline): DFQATT, SNEGSKA (reference sequence). V shed 5 bases, J shed 8 bases, and the junction held 5 bases outside the gene matches. CDR3 residues: CSALQGLGYTF. CDR3 nucleotides: TGCAGTGCTTTACAGGGGCTAGGCTACACCTTC.

This clonotype was detected only a few times. V usage is TRBV6-2 or TRBV6-3 and J usage is TRBJ1-1, with TRBD1 as a possible D gene (5 bases). CDR3 length equals 14 residues. Trimming cost V 4 bases and J 4 bases, with 13 bases left between them. Germline V gene sequence: CDR1 MNHEY, CDR2 SVGEGT. The CDR3 coding sequence is TGTGCCAGCAGTTCTTGGGCCGGGGGCACTGAAGCTTTCTTT. Protein product: CASSSWAGGTEAFF.

The chain links TRBV6-2 or TRBV6-3 to TRBJ2-7, with D possibly being TRBD1 or TRBD2 (5 bases each). With 0 bases removed from V and 6 bases from J, the gap between germline ends came to 12 bases. The CDR3 has 14 residues. From germline, CDR1 is MNHEY and CDR2 SVGEGT. CDR3 amino acids: CASSYSPGAFEQYF. In DNA, the CDR3 is TGTGCCAGCAGTTACTCGCCCGGGGCGTTCGAGCAGTACTTC.

In its sample, this clonotype was seen a few times. The chain has TRBV12-3 or TRBV12-4 and TRBJ1-2, with D possibly being TRBD1 (5 bases). The CDR3 totals 12 residues. Trimming took off 5 bases at V and 4 bases at J, with 8 bases between the two ends. CDR3 region: CASSRGPYGYTF. In nucleotides, the CDR3 is TGTGCCAGCAGTCGGGGACCCTATGGCTACACCTTC.

This clonotype was observed a few times. This chain uses TRBV7-2 with TRBJ2-3; perhaps TRBD1 as D (6 bases). Germline CDR1 is SGHTA and CDR2 is FQGNSA. The CDR3 sequence is 15 residues long. V dropped 8 bases and J dropped 0 bases, with 15 bases sitting between them. The CDR3 spells CASLPQGPSTDTQYF. In nucleotides, the CDR3 is TGTGCCAGCCTGCCACAGGGCCCTAGCACAGATACGCAGTATTTT.

This clonotype has more than one count but fewer than ten. The gene calls are TRBV11-2 and TRBJ2-5; D call uncertain. Trimming pared 5 bases from V and 3 bases from J, leaving 16 bases between. CDR1 and CDR2 (germline): SGHAT, FQNNGV. The CDR3 contains 15 residues. The CDR3 here is CASSNTDSSKETQYF. CDR3 DNA: TGTGCCAGCAGCAACACCGACTCGTCGAAAGAGACCCAGTACTTC.

This clonotype has ten or more counts. The rearrangement links TRBV12-3 or TRBV12-4 to TRBJ2-5; 8 nucleotides match TRBD1. The CDR3 runs to 14 residues. Trimming at V came to 6 bases and at J to 4 bases, leaving 7 bases not matched to a gene. The CDR3 sequence: CASSGQGWGETQYF. The CDR3 DNA is TGTGCCAGCAGCGGACAGGGTTGGGGAGAGACCCAGTACTTC.

The table lists this clonotype with a few counts. The genes are TRBV6-5 and TRBJ1-1; tentatively, D is TRBD1 (6 bases). Germline values: CDR1 MNHEY, CDR2 SVGAGI. This CDR3 is 15 amino acids long. The V end lost 0 bases, the J end lost 2 bases, and 10 bases lay between the germline ends. In DNA form, the CDR3 reads TGTGCCAGCAGTTACTCGGGACATAGAAACACTGAAGCTTTCTTT. The encoded protein is CASSYSGHRNTEAFF.